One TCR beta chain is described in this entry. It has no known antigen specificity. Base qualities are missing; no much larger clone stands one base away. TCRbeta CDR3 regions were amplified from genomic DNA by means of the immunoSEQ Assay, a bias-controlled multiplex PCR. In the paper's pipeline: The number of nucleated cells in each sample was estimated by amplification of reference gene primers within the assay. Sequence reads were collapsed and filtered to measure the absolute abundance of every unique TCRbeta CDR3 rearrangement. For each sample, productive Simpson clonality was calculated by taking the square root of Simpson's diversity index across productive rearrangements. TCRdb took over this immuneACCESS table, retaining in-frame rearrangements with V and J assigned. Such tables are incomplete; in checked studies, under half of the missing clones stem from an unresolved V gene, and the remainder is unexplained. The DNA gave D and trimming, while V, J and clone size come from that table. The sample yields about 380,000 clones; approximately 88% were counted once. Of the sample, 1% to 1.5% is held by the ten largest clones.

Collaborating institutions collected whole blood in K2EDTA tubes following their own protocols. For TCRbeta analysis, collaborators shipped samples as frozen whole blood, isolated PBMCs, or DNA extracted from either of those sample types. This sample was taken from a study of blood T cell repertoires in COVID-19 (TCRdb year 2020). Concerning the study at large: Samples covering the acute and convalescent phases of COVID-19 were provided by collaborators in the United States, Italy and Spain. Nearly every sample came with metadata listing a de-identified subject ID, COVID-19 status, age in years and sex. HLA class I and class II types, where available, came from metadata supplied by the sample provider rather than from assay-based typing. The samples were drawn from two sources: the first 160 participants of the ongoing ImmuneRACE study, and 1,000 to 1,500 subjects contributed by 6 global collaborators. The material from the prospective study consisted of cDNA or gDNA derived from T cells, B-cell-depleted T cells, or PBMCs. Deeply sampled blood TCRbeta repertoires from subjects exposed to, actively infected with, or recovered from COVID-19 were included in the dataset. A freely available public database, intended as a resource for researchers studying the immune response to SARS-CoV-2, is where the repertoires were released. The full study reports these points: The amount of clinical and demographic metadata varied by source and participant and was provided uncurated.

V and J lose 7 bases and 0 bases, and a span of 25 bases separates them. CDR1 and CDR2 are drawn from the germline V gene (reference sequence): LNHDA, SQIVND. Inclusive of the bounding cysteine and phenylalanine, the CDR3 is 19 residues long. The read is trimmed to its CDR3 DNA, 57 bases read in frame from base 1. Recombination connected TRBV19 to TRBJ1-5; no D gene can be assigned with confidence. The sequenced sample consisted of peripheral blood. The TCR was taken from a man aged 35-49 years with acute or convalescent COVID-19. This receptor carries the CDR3 CASTHGRTNQFYSNQPQHF. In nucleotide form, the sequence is TGTGCCAGTACTCACGGGCGGACTAACCAATTTTATAGCAATCAGCCCCAGCATTTT.